This TCR beta chain derives from a study of blood T cell repertoires in COVID-19. The wider study: Italy, Spain and the United States were the sources of the convalescent and acute COVID-19 samples. PBMCs, B-cell-depleted T cells, or T cells were the source of the cDNA or gDNA that made up the material.

Authors' processing steps: From reference gene primer amplification, estimates of nucleated cell counts were derived. The assay was immunoSEQ multiplex PCR, and TCRdb's table has in-frame clones only and misses some. The DNA gave D and trimming, while V, J and clone size come from that table. The table has roughly 240,000 clones, around 87% seen once; the top ten hold about 3.5%. Germline V gene data show CDR1 as SNHLY and CDR2 as FYNNEI. The junction had 7 bases not matched to a gene; V was cut back by 8 bases and J by 0 bases. The CDR3 is made up of 14 amino acids. The sequence was collected from a man aged 18 to 30 with active or convalescent COVID-19. The rearrangement links TRBV2 to TRBJ2-7, with TRBD2 matching 7 bases. The sample was peripheral blood. This chain's CDR3 is CASEEGRGSYEQYF. CDR3 nucleotide sequence: TGTGCCAGCGAGGAGGGGAGGGGCTCCTACGAGCAGTACTTC.